Shown below are 9 T cell receptor beta chains from a single sample sequenced in a study of shared clonotypes between healthy human individuals (dated by TCRdb to 2020 to 2022). Library generation was performed with the immunoSEQ multiplex PCR assay. Held by TCRdb, this immuneACCESS table contains in-frame sequences only and omits some clones. Under half of the omission traces to an unresolved V gene where checked; the cause of the rest is unknown. In this sample the table shows about 560,000 clones, around three quarters of which occur a single time. The ten largest clones capture around 11% of the sample. Sequencing used PBMCs. Receptor source: a woman aged 40 to 50 in good health. Some clones in this sample may be carry-over from other donors' samples.

This clone appeared once. The chain employs TRBV7-2 and TRBJ2-5; 8 bases agree with TRBD2. With 4 bases clipped from V and 5 bases from J, the junction kept 3 bases outside the gene matches. This CDR3 is built from 13 residues. The V gene's germline CDR1 is SGHTA and CDR2 FQGNSA. The CDR3 region is CASSSGGVETQYF. The CDR3 coding sequence is TGTGCCAGCAGCTCGGGGGGGGTTGAGACCCAGTACTTC.

The gene calls are TRBV7-9 and TRBJ1-5; 9 bases are shared with TRBD1. V trimming: 5 bases; J trimming: 3 bases; junction bases outside the gene matches: 11. CDR1 SEHNR and CDR2 FQNEAQ come from the germline V gene (reference sequence). This CDR3 is 17 amino acids long. CDR3 amino acids: CASSRGGTGPFNQPQHF. CDR3 nucleotides: TGTGCCAGCAGCCGAGGGGGGACAGGGCCTTTCAATCAGCCCCAGCATTTT.

This clone appeared a single time. The chain employs TRBV19 and TRBJ2-5; the D gene could be TRBD1 or TRBD2 (5 bases each). The CDR3 spans 17 residues. V lost 1 base and J 5 bases, leaving 20 bases between the germline ends. CDR1 is LNHDA, CDR2 SQIVND, per germline (reference sequence). The CDR3 sequence is CASSIGLQASWGETQYF. The CDR3 region has the DNA TGTGCCAGTAGTATAGGGCTACAGGCCTCGTGGGGGGAGACCCAGTACTTC. The full variable domain, rest sourced from reference TRBV19 and TRBJ2-5, is DGGITQSPKYLFRKEGQNVTLSCEQNLNHDAMYWYRQDPGQGLRLIYYSQIVNDFQKGDIAEGYSVSREKKESFPLTVTSAQKNPTAFYLCASSIGLQASWGETQYFGPGTRLLVL.

J is TRBJ2-1 and V is TRBV7-8; D not resolved. Trimming cost V 2 bases and J 2 bases, with 10 bases left between them. The CDR3 length is 15 residues. Germline values: CDR1 SGHVS, CDR2 FQNEAQ. The CDR3 DNA reads TGTGCCAGCAGCTTAAATCTGGTAACCTACAATGAGCAGTTCTTC. Its translation: CASSLNLVTYNEQFF.

The chain has TRBV28 and TRBJ2-6, with 7 bases identical to TRBD1. Trimming cost V 4 bases and J 0 bases; bases outside gene matches: 3. Germline CDR1 reads MDHEN; CDR2 reads SYDVKM. CDR3 length equals 16 residues. For the CDR3, the DNA is TGTGCCAGCAGTTCCCGACAGGGCTCTGGGGCCAACGTCCTGACTTTC. This translates into CASSSRQGSGANVLTF.

V is TRBV10-2 and J is TRBJ2-1, with TRBD1 matching 7 bases. With V trimmed by 4 bases and J by 1 base, 4 bases remained unmatched. The CDR3 is 15 residues long. Germline CDR1 reads WSHSY; CDR2 reads SAAADI. CDR3: CASSVSQGSYNEQFF. CDR3 coding DNA: TGCGCCAGCAGTGTCTCACAGGGGTCCTACAATGAGCAGTTCTTC.

The V and J genes are TRBV5-1 and TRBJ2-7, with TRBD2 matching 7 bases. The trim removed 0 bases at V and 5 bases at J, leaving 8 bases unmatched. This CDR3 contains 15 residues. The germline gives CDR1 SGHRS, CDR2 YFSETQ. CDR3 amino acids: CASSLEGGRIDEQYF. The CDR3 DNA follows: TGCGCCAGCAGCTTGGAGGGCGGGAGAATCGACGAGCAGTACTTC.

The chain has TRBV7-2 and TRBJ1-5; D remains unclear. Trimming took 1 base from V and 4 from J, leaving 11 bases between them. Germline loops: CDR1 SGHTA, CDR2 FQGNSA. This CDR3 is built from 15 residues. The chain's CDR3 is CASSLDHSKNQPQHF. CDR3 DNA sequence: TGTGCCAGCAGCTTAGATCACAGCAAAAATCAGCCCCAGCATTTT.

The V and J genes are TRBV28 and TRBJ1-4; D is uncertain. Trimming stripped 7 bases from V and 8 bases from J, with 11 bases between. The CDR3 sequence is 12 residues long. Germline V lookup: CDR1 MDHEN, CDR2 SYDVKM. In DNA, the CDR3 is TGTGCCAGCAATTTTCCTCAAGAAAAACTGTTTTTT. Its protein is CASNFPQEKLFF.